Sequencing of this TCR beta chain was carried out in a study of identifying expanded T cells in peripheral blood. The CDR3 covers 13 residues. With 5 bases clipped from V and 4 bases from J, the junction kept 5 bases outside the gene matches. Looked up from germline, CDR1 is SGHRS and CDR2 is YFSETQ. About this clone: Antigen unknown.

Notes on the study in general: About 1.2 clones differed between technical replicates, versus roughly 17 and 20 over time. Clone count variance between roughly 2-week samples rose with total template count.

No infections or other immune events were documented during collection. Only in-frame clones appear in the TCRdb table, and some are missing; sequencing was by immunoSEQ multiplex PCR. Of about 52,000 clones in the sample, 70% to 85% are singletons; the top ten hold about 14%. The TCR sequence derives from a person aged 18-70 years in good health. Sequenced material: blood. This rearrangement joins TRBV5-1 to TRBJ1-1, with 7 positions matching TRBD1. CDR3 DNA sequence: TGCGCCAGCAGGCCGGACAGGATCACTGAAGCTTTCTTT. The encoded protein is CASRPDRITEAFF. The entire variable domain, with the rest obtained from reference TRBV5-1 and TRBJ1-1, is as follows: KAGVTQTPRYLIKTRGQQVTLSCSPISGHRSVSWYQQTPGQGLQFLFEYFSETQRNKGNFPGRFSGRQFSNSRSEMNVSTLELGDSALYLCASRPDRITEAFFGQGTRLTVV.